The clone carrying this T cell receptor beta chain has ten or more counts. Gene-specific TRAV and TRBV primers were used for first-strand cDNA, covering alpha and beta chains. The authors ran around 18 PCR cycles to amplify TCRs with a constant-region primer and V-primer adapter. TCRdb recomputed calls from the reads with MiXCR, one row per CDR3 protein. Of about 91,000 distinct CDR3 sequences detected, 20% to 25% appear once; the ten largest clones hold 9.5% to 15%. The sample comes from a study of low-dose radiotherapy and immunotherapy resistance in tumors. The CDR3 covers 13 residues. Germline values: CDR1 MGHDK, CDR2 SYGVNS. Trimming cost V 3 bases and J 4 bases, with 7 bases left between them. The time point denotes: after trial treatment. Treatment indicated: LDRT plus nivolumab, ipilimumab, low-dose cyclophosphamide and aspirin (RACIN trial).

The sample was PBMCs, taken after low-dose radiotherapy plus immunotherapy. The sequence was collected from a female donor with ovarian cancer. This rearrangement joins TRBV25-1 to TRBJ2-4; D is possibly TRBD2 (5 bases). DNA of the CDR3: TGTGCCAGCAGTGAGTCGGGGAAAAACATTCAGTACTTC. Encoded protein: CASSESGKNIQYF.